This T cell receptor (beta chain) was sequenced during a study of T-cell reconstitution after alpha-beta-depleted transplantation in children. Unique molecular identifiers were incorporated during preparation of the TCRbeta library. TCRdb itself ran the PCR reads through MiXCR, one entry per CDR3 protein. This table holds about 540,000 distinct CDR3 sequences, roughly 18% found once. V lost 5 bases, J lost 8 bases, and 16 bases lay in between. The germline CDR1 and CDR2 sequences are PRHDT and FYEKMQ (reference sequence). The CDR3 consists of 14 residues. Specimen: PBMCs from the stem cell graft donor, collected from the stem cell graft. The chain couples TRBV13 to TRBJ2-1; the D call may be TRBD1 or TRBD2 (6 bases each). The receptor was isolated from a human donor who donated a stem cell graft to a child with acute lymphoblastic leukemia. CDR3 loop: CASSPGAPGYEQFF. The CDR3 nucleotides are TGTGCCAGCAGCCCGGGGGCCCCGGGTTATGAGCAGTTCTTC.